This T cell receptor beta chain was obtained from a study of beta chain features in type 1 diabetes. Study information: Over all samples combined, about 99,000,000 sorted cells were examined.

The study reverse transcribed the entire isolated RNA, so it sequenced expressed TCRB transcripts. Using immunoSEQ multiplex PCR, the repertoire was profiled, and TCRdb retains in-frame clones only, with some absent. The table records about 470,000 clones, around 28% of them present only once. Input material: naive CD4+ T cells from blood. The source of this sequence is a man aged 18 to 30 in good health.

CDR3 residues: CASAVTSANNEQFF. DNA for the CDR3: TGTGCCAGCGCCGTGACTAGCGCAAACAATGAGCAGTTCTTC. The chain combines TRBV9 with TRBJ2-1; 8 bases map to TRBD2. J gave up 5 bases and V 7 bases, and 8 bases lay outside the gene matches. The germline CDR1 and CDR2 sequences are SGDLS and YYNGEE. The CDR3 length is 14 residues.